This TCR beta chain was sequenced during a study of human T cells and chemical hapten exposure. Time point in this sample: patch test 2, 6 weeks after DPC sensitization. Treatment indicated: therapeutic diphenylcyclopropenone sensitization with weekly scalp DPC. Blood sampling occurred before each patch-test application. Remarks on this clonotype: Antigen: not known.

V shed 0 bases and J shed 3 bases, with 6 bases lying between them. The CDR3 contains 14 residues. The germline V gene has CDR1 SGDLS and CDR2 YYNGEE. Study-wide results and limits: No alteration of TCRs above 1 in 1000 frequency was seen with DPC sensitization. Clustering by CDR3 similarity yielded significantly more large clusters from expanded TCRs than controls.

The library attached unique molecular identifiers to individual cDNA molecules. TCRdb recomputed calls from the RACE reads with MiXCR, one row per CDR3 protein. The data hold roughly 120,000 distinct CDR3 sequences, with 9.2% observed a single time. The rearrangement joins TRBV9 to TRBJ2-2; D remains ambiguous. The sequence was obtained from a woman between 40 and 55 years old with alopecia areata. Some clones in this sample may be carry-over from other donors' samples. Source: whole blood, taken in connection with sensitization to the hapten diphenylcyclopropenone (DPC). CDR3 bases: TGTGCCAGCAGCGTAGTCGGCGACACCGGGGAGCTGTTTTTT. Amino acids: CASSVVGDTGELFF.